This T cell receptor (beta chain) was sequenced for a study of long-term antiretroviral therapy in people with HIV. The study, taken as a whole, reports: Before ART, certain clones expanded, and these dominated the repertoire at all time points. HIV repertoires spanned narrower CDR3 length ranges than controls. Diversity increased after ART yet remained lower than in transplant donor controls.

The libraries were made with immunoSEQ v3.0 at survey level. The target of sequencing was roughly 35,000-50,000 T-cell genomes per sample. Assay used: immunoSEQ multiplex PCR; TCRdb lists only in-frame clones, some missing. In the table there are roughly 20,000 clones, 90% of which are singletons. In regard to this clone: The antigen remains unidentified.

Trimming removed 3 bases at V and 8 bases at J, with 25 bases between. The CDR3 is made up of 17 amino acids. The germline gives CDR1 KGHSH, CDR2 LQKENI. The input for sequencing was unsorted PBMCs, taken approximately 4.4 years before starting antiretroviral therapy. V gene TRBV18 combines with J gene TRBJ1-1; no clear D gene. This receptor was obtained from a woman in her thirties with HIV. DNA of the CDR3: TGTGCCAGCTCACCCTCGAGTATAGCGCGCTCGATGGGGGAAGCTTTCTTT. This translates into CASSPSSIARSMGEAFF.